This T cell receptor (beta chain) was recovered during a study of CD8+ T cells in alopecia areata. Study in general: In an open-label trial, patients got 5 to 10 mg tofacitinib twice daily. General study results and limits: Compared with normal scalp, lesional scalp had higher clonality and more expanded CD8+ clones. Many of the expanded lesional clones endured in scalp and blood while on tofacitinib.

Trimming removed 0 bases at V and 3 bases at J, with 9 bases between. Germline loops: CDR1 SQVTM, CDR2 ANQGSEA. This CDR3 comprises 13 residues. On this clone itself: As yet, its antigen is unknown.

Extracted from the samples, RNA was reverse transcribed into cDNA to serve as the sequencing template. The assay was immunoSEQ multiplex PCR, and TCRdb's table has in-frame clones only and misses some. This sample has approximately 280,000 clones, with about three fifths found just once. As for treatment: oral pan-JAK inhibitor, 5-10 mg twice daily. Peripheral blood and lesional scalp punch biopsies came from alopecia areata patients. The sequencing used CD4+ T cells sorted from blood, collected at week 24, from a patient treated with tofacitinib. The V gene is TRBV29-1, the J gene TRBJ2-7, with a weak D call TRBD2 (6 bases). The source is a human donor with alopecia areata. The CDR3 here is CSVEDHGGYEQYF. The CDR3 DNA reads TGCAGCGTTGAAGATCACGGGGGCTACGAGCAGTACTTC.